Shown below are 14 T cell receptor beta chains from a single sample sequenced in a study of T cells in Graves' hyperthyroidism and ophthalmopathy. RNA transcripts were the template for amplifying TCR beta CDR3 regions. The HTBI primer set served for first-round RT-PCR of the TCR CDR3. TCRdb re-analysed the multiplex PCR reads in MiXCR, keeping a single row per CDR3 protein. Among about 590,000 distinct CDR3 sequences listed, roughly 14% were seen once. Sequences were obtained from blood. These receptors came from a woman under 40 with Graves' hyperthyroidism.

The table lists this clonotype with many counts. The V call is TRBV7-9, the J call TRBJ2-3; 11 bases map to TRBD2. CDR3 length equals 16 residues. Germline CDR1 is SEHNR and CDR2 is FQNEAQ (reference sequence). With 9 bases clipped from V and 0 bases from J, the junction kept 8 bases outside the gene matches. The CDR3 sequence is CASLSGLAASTDTQYF. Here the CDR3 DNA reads TGTGCCAGTTTGTCGGGACTAGCGGCTAGCACAGATACGCAGTATTTT. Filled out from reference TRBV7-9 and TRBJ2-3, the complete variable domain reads DTGVSQNPRHKITKRGQNVTFRCDPISEHNRLYWYRQTLGQGPEFLTYFQNEAQLEKSRLLSDRFSAERPKGSFSTLEIQRTEQGDSAMYLCASLSGLAASTDTQYFGPGTRLTVL.

The DNA for the CDR3 is TGTGCCAGCAGTTTATCGTCGGGGGGGAGCGAGCAGTACTTC. Protein product: CASSLSSGGSEQYF. The rearrangement uses TRBV27 and TRBJ2-7; 8 nucleotides line up with TRBD2. CDR3 length equals 14 residues. The J segment lost 6 bases and the V segment lost 0 bases, leaving 4 bases of the junction unmatched. Germline CDR1 MNHEY, CDR2 SMNVEV (reference sequence).

The CDR3 coding sequence is TGTGCCAGCACGAGGGCGGAAACCTATGGCTACACCTTC. It is translated as CASTRAETYGYTF. The rearrangement uses TRBV2 and TRBJ1-2; no definite D call. CDR1 is SNHLY and CDR2 is FYNNEI in the germline V gene. The CDR3 has 13 residues. Trimming cost V 7 bases and J 4 bases, with 13 bases left between them.

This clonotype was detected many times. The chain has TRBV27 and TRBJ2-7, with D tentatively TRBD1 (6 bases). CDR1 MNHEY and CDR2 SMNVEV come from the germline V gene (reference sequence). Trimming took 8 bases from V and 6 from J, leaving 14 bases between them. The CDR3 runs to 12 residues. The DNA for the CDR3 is TGTGCCAGCGGTCTTTGGGGGCGCGAGCAGTACTTC. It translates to CASGLWGREQYF.

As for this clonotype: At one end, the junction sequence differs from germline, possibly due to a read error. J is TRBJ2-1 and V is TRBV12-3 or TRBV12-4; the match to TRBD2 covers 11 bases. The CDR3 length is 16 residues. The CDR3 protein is CASNLFGTSGSNEQFF. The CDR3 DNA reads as TGTGCCAGCAATTTATTTGGGACTAGCGGATCCAATGAGCAGTTCTTC.

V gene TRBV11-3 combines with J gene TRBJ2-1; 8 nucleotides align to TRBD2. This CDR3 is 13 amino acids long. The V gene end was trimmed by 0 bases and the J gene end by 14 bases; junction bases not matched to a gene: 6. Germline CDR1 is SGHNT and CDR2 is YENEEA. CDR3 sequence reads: CASSLDRTSPEFF. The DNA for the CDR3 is TGTGCCAGCAGCTTAGACCGGACTAGCCCCGAGTTCTTC.

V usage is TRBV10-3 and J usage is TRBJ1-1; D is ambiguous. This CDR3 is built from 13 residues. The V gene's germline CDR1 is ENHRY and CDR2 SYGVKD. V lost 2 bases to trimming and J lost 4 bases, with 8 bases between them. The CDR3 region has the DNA TGTGCCATCAGTGAGGGGTTGAGCACTGAAGCTTTCTTT. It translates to CAISEGLSTEAFF.

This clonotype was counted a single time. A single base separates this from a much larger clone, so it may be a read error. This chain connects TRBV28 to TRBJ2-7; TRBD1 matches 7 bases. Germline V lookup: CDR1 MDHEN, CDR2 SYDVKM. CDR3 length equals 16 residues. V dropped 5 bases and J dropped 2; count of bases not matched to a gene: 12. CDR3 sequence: CASSGGTETGTYEQYF. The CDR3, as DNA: TGTGCCAGCAGTGGGGGAACCGAGACAGGGACCTACGAGCAGTACTTC.

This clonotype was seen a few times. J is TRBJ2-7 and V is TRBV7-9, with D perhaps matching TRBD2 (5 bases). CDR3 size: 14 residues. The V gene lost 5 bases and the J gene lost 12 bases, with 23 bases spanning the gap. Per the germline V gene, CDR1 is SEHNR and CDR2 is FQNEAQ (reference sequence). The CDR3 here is CASSALNAGEVRYF. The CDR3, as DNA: TGTGCCAGCAGCGCACTAAATGCGGGTGAGGTGCGGTACTTC.

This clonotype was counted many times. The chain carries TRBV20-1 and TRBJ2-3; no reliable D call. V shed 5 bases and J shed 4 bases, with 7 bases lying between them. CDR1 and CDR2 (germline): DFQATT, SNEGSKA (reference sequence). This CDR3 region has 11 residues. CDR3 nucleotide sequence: TGCAGTGCTGCCCCGGCAGATACGCAGTATTTT. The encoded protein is CSAAPADTQYF.

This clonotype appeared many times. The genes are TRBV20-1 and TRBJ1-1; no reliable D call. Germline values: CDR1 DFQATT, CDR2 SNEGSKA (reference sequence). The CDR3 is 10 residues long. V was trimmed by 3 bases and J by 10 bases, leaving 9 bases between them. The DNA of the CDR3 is TGCAGTGCTAGTTTGTGGGGAGCTTTCTTT. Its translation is CSASLWGAFF.

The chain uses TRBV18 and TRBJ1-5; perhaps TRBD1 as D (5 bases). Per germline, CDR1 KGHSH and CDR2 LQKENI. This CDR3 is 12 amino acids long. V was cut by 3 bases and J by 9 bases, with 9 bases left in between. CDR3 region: CASSPVGGPQHF. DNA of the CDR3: TGTGCCAGCTCACCCGTCGGGGGGCCCCAGCATTTT.

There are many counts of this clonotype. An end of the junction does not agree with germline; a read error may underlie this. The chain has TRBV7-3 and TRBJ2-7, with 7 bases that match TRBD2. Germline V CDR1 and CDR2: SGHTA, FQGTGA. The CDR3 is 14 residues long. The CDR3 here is CASGLRAGEAEQYF. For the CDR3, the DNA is TGTGCCAGCGGCTTACGGGCGGGAGAGGCCGAGCAGTACTTC.

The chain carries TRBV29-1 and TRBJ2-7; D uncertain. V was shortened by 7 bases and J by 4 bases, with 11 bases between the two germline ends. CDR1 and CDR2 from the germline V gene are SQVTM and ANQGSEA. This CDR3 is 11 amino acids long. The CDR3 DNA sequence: TGCAGCGGTGGATATCTTTACGAGCAGTACTTC. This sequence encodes CSGGYLYEQYF.